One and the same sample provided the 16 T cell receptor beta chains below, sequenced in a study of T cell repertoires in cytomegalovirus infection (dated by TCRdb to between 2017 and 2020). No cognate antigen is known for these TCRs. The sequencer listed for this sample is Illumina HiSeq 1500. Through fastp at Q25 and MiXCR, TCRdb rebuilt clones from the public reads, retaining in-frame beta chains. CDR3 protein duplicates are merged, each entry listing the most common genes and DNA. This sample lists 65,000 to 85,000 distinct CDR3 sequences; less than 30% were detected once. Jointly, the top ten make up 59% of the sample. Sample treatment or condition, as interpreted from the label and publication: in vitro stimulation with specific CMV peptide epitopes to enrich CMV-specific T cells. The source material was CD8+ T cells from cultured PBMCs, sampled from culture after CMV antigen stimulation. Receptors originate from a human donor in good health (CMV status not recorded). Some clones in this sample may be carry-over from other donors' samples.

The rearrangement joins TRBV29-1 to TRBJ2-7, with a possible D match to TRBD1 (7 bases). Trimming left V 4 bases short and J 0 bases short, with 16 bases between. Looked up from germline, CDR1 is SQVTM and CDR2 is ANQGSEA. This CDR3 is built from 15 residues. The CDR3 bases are TGCAGCGTTGCGGGGCGGGACAGAGACTCCTACGAGCAGTACTTC. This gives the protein CSVAGRDRDSYEQYF.

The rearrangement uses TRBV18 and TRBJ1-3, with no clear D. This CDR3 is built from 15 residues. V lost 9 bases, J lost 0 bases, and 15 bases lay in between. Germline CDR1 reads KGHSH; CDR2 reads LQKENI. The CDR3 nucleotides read TGTGCCAGTGTACTCGGACGGAGCTCTGGAAACACCATATATTTT. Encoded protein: CASVLGRSSGNTIYF.

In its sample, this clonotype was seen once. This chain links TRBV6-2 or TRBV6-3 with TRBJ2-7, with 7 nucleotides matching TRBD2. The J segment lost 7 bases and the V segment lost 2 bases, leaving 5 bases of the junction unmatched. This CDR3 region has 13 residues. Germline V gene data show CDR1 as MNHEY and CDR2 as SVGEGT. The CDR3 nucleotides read TGTGCCAGCAGTTACGGCGGGAGCGGAGAGCAGTACTTC. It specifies CASSYGGSGEQYF.

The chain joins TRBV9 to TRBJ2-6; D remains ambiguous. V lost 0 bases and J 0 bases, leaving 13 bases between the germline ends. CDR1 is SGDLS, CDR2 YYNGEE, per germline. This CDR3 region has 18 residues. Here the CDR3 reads CASSVVGSESSGANVLTF. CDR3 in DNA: TGTGCCAGCAGCGTAGTCGGGTCTGAGAGCTCTGGGGCCAACGTCCTGACTTTC. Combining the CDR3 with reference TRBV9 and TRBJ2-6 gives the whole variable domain DSGVTQTPKHLITATGQRVTLRCSPRSGDLSVYWYQQSLDQGLQFLIQYYNGEERAKGNILERFSAQQFPDLHSELNLSSLELGDSALYFCASSVVGSESSGANVLTFGAGSRLTVL.

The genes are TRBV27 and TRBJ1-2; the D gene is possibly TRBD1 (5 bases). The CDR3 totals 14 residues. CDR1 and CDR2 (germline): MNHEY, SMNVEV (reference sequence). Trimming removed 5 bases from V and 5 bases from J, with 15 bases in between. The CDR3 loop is CASSASGPFYGYTF. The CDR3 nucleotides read TGTGCCAGCAGTGCGTCGGGACCATTTTATGGCTACACCTTC.

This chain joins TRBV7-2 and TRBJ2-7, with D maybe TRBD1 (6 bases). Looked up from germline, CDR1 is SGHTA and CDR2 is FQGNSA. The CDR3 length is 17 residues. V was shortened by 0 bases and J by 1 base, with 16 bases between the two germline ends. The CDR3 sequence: CASSLALTGSQSYEQYF. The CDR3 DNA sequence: TGTGCCAGCAGCTTAGCGCTCACAGGGAGCCAATCCTACGAGCAGTACTTC.

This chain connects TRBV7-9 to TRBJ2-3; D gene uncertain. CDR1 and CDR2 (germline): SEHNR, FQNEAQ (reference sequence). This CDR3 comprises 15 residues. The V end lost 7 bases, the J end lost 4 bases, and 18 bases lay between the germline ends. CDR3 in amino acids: CASNQSIAWADTQYF. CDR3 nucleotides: TGTGCCAGCAACCAAAGTATAGCATGGGCAGATACGCAGTATTTT.

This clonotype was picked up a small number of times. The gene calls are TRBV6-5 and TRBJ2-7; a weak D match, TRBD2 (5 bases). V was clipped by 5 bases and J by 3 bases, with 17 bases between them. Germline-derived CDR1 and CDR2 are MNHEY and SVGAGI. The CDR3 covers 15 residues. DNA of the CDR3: TGTGCCAGCAGTCCCCCTCCCCGGGGTATCTACGAGCAGTACTTC. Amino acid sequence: CASSPPPRGIYEQYF.

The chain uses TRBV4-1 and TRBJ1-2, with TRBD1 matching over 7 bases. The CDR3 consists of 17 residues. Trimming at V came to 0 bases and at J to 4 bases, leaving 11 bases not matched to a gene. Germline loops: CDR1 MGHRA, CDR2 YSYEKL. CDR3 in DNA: TGCGCCAGCAGCCAAGATCGTTTGGAAGGGACAGCCTATGGCTACACCTTC. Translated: CASSQDRLEGTAYGYTF.

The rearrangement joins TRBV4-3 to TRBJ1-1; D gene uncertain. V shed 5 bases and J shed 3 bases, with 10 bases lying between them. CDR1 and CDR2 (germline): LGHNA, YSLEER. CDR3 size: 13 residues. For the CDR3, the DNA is TGCGCCAGCAGCGAAAACGAGGACACTGAAGCTTTCTTT. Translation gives CASSENEDTEAFF.

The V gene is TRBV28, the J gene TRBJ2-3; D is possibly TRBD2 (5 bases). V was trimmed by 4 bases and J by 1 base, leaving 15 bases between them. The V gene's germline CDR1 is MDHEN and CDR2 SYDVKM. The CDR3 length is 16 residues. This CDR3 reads CASSSSGGVGTDTQYF. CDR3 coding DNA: TGTGCCAGCAGTTCCTCAGGAGGAGTAGGCACAGATACGCAGTATTTT.

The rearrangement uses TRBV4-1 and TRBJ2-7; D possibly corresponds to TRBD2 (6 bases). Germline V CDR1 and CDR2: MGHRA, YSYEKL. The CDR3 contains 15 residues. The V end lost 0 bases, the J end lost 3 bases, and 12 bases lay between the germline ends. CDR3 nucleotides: TGCGCCAGCAGCCAAGATTTGGCGGGGAACTACGAGCAGTACTTC. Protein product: CASSQDLAGNYEQYF.

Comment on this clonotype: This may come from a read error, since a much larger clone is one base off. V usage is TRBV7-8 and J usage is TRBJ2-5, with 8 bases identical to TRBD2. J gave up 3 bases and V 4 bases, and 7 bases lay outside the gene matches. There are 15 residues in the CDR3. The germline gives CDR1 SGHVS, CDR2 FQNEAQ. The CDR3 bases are TGTGCCAGCAGCTACGGACTAGCCTATGAAGAGACCCAGTACTTC. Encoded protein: CASSYGLAYEETQYF.

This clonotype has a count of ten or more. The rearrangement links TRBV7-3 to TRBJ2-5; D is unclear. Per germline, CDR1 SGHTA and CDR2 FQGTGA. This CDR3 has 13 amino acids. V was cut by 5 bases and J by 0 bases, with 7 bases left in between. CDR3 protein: CASSPRDQETQYF. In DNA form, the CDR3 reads TGTGCCAGCAGCCCCCGGGACCAAGAGACCCAGTACTTC.

This CDR3 is CASSLGFGDTQYF. DNA for the CDR3: TGCGCCAGCAGCCTCGGGTTCGGAGATACGCAGTATTTT. This chain joins TRBV5-1 and TRBJ2-3, with D unresolved. The germline V and J ends were trimmed by 4 bases and 5 bases, with 11 bases remaining between them. The CDR3 consists of 13 residues. Germline CDR1 reads SGHRS; CDR2 reads YFSETQ.

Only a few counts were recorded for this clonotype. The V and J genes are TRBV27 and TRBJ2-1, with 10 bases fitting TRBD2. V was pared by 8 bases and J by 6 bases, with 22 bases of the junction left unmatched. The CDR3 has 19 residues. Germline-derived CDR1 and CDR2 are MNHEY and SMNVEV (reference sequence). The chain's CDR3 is CASGPLGPSGGPAFNEQFF. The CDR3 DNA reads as TGTGCCAGCGGACCCCTGGGGCCTAGCGGGGGTCCAGCCTTCAATGAGCAGTTCTTC.